Below, 27 T cell receptor beta chains from the same sample are listed, as sequenced in a study of blood T cell repertoires in COVID-19. The protocol was immunoSEQ multiplex PCR, while the TCRdb copy is restricted to in-frame clones and leaves out a portion. The table has 150,000 to 200,000 clones, around 90% seen once; the top ten hold around 2.5%. Sequencing was carried out using peripheral blood. These receptors all stem from a woman at least 80 years old with COVID-19, enrolled during active disease.

The chain is built from TRBV29-1 and TRBJ1-2, with 9 bases matching TRBD1. Unmatched junction bases numbered 17, after V lost 7 bases and J lost 8 bases. This CDR3 spans 15 amino acids. The germline gives CDR1 SQVTM, CDR2 ANQGSEA. The CDR3 sequence: CSGDRADFGMGGYTF. The CDR3 DNA follows: TGCAGCGGGGACAGGGCCGACTTTGGGATGGGAGGCTACACCTTC.

The chain couples TRBV6-5 to TRBJ2-5, with TRBD1 as a possible D gene (6 bases). Between the trimmed V and J ends, which lost 6 bases and 1 base, there was a span of 15 bases. Per germline, CDR1 MNHEY and CDR2 SVGAGI. The CDR3 consists of 15 residues. The CDR3 DNA reads as TGTGCCAGCAGGGGATTCGACAGGCCCCAAGAGACCCAGTACTTC. It translates to CASRGFDRPQETQYF.

This chain joins TRBV2 and TRBJ2-3, with a tentative D call TRBD2 (5 bases). Trimming removed 5 bases from V and 0 bases from J, with 12 bases in between. This CDR3 spans 15 amino acids. Germline assignment: CDR1 SNHLY and CDR2 FYNNEI. CDR3 in amino acids: CASSLGGLSTDTQYF. The CDR3 coding sequence is TGTGCCAGCAGTCTCGGCGGGCTAAGCACAGATACGCAGTATTTT.

The V call is TRBV6-2 or TRBV6-3, the J call TRBJ2-5; 12 nucleotides match TRBD2. V lost 5 bases, J lost 4 bases, and 11 bases stayed unmatched. The V gene's germline CDR1 is MNHEY and CDR2 SVGEGT. The CDR3 consists of 17 residues. This CDR3 reads CASSPGTSGYPGETQYF. CDR3 sequence (DNA): TGTGCCAGCAGTCCAGGGACTAGCGGGTACCCGGGAGAGACCCAGTACTTC.

The chain has TRBV3-1 (or the pseudogene TRBV3-2) and TRBJ1-6; D possibly corresponds to TRBD1 (5 bases). The length of the CDR3 is 13 residues. Germline V gene sequence: CDR1 LGHDT, CDR2 YNNKEL (reference sequence). V lost 2 bases and J lost 10, with 9 bases in between. The CDR3 DNA sequence: TGTGCCAGCAGCCAACTCGACAGATCACCCCTCCACTTT. It yields the protein CASSQLDRSPLHF.

The chain has TRBV28 and TRBJ1-1; the match to TRBD1 covers 8 bases. Germline CDR1 is MDHEN and CDR2 is SYDVKM. There are 17 residues in the CDR3. The V segment lost 5 bases and the J segment 1 base; nucleotides outside the gene matches: 12. This chain's CDR3 is CASSTRGPINQNTEAFF. The CDR3 bases are TGTGCCAGCAGTACCAGGGGGCCCATTAACCAGAACACTGAAGCTTTCTTT.

In its sample, this clone was seen a few times. The rearrangement joins TRBV7-2 to TRBJ1-1; 8 nucleotides align to TRBD1. The CDR3 has 14 residues. The V segment lost 6 bases and the J segment 2 bases; nucleotides outside the gene matches: 5. Per germline, CDR1 SGHTA and CDR2 FQGNSA. The CDR3 reads CASRPDRVNTEAFF. DNA for the CDR3: TGTGCCAGCAGACCGGACAGGGTAAACACTGAAGCTTTCTTT. The full variable domain, its missing parts supplied by reference TRBV7-2 and TRBJ1-1, is GAGVSQSPSNKVTEKGKDVELRCDPISGHTALYWYRQSLGQGLEFLIYFQGNSAPDKSGLPSDRFSAERTGGSVSTLTIQRTQQEDSAVYLCASRPDRVNTEAFFGQGTRLTVV.

This clone was seen more than once but under ten times. The rearrangement joins TRBV11-1 to TRBJ2-4, with D possibly matching TRBD2 (6 bases). The CDR3 is 15 amino acids. Between the trimmed V and J ends, which lost 1 base and 1 base, there was a span of 8 bases. The germline V gene has CDR1 SGHAT and CDR2 FQDESV (reference sequence). Written as DNA, the CDR3 is TGTGCCAGCAGCTTAGGGAGCGGGGCCAAAAACATTCAGTACTTC. Translated: CASSLGSGAKNIQYF.

V usage is TRBV14 and J usage is TRBJ1-2, with 7 bases lining up with TRBD1. This CDR3 has 12 amino acids. The germline V gene encodes CDR1 SGHDN and CDR2 FVKESK. The V segment lost 4 bases and the J segment 4 bases; nucleotides outside the gene matches: 0. The CDR3: CASSPGGYGYTF. DNA of the CDR3: TGTGCCAGCAGCCCAGGGGGCTATGGCTACACCTTC.

The V gene is TRBV7-9, the J gene TRBJ2-7, with 11 bases matching TRBD1. CDR3 length: 15 residues. V shed 1 base, J shed 3 bases, and the junction held 2 bases outside the gene matches. Germline assignment: CDR1 SEHNR and CDR2 FQNEAQ (reference sequence). The CDR3 DNA follows: TGTGCCAGCAGCTTAGATGGGACAGGGGGCTACGAGCAGTACTTC. It translates to CASSLDGTGGYEQYF.

This clone came up once. The chain joins TRBV19 to TRBJ1-2; 10 bases fit TRBD1. The CDR3 is 15 residues long. With 6 bases clipped from V and 2 bases from J, the junction kept 6 bases outside the gene matches. Germline CDR1 and CDR2: LNHDA and SQIVND (reference sequence). CDR3: CASSKPGQGNYGYTF. The CDR3 nucleotides read TGTGCCAGTAGCAAACCGGGACAGGGGAACTATGGCTACACCTTC.

The gene calls are TRBV9 and TRBJ2-1; D unclear. The CDR3 covers 15 residues. The germline V and J ends were trimmed by 0 bases and 0 bases, with 7 bases remaining between them. Germline loops: CDR1 SGDLS, CDR2 YYNGEE. The CDR3 loop is CASSVGWSSYNEQFF. As DNA, the CDR3 is TGTGCCAGCAGCGTAGGATGGAGCTCCTACAATGAGCAGTTCTTC.

This clone was counted only a few times. The rearrangement joins TRBV28 to TRBJ1-5; D might be TRBD1 (6 bases). V shed 0 bases and J shed 2 bases, with 8 bases lying between them. Looked up from germline, CDR1 is MDHEN and CDR2 is SYDVKM. The CDR3 extends over 15 amino acids. CDR3 DNA: TGTGCCAGCAGTTTATGGGGGGCGGGCAATCAGCCCCAGCATTTT. Translation gives CASSLWGAGNQPQHF.

V is TRBV12-1 and J is TRBJ2-2; TRBD1, as called in the table, went unchecked against the DNA. TRBV12-1 is shown as a pseudogene. The CDR3 loop spans 15 amino acids. This CDR3 reads CASSLYRVGTGELFF. The CDR3 DNA follows: TGTGCCAGCAGCCTGTACAGGGTAGGAACCGGGGAGCTGTTTTTT.

The V call is TRBV24-1, the J call TRBJ2-3, with TRBD1 matching 10 bases. The trim removed 2 bases at V and 5 bases at J, leaving 3 bases unmatched. This CDR3 is 15 amino acids long. Looked up from germline, CDR1 is KGHDR and CDR2 is SFDVKD. The CDR3 DNA reads as TGTGCCACCAGTGATTCCGGACAGGGGGGAGATACGCAGTATTTT. This translates into CATSDSGQGGDTQYF.

The chain has TRBV2 and TRBJ2-4; D uncertain. The germline V and J ends were trimmed by 4 bases and 12 bases, with 13 bases remaining between them. Germline CDR1 is SNHLY and CDR2 is FYNNEI. The CDR3 is 12 amino acids. The CDR3 bases are TGTGCCAGCAGTGGGCAGGTCAAGGCTCAGTACTTC. As protein: CASSGQVKAQYF.

The rearrangement links TRBV19 to TRBJ2-2; D possibly corresponds to TRBD2 (6 bases). From germline, CDR1 is LNHDA and CDR2 SQIVND (reference sequence). With 3 bases removed from V and 0 bases from J, the gap between germline ends came to 11 bases. This CDR3 region has 16 residues. The CDR3 spells CASSIGLTSNTGELFF. The DNA for the CDR3 is TGTGCCAGTAGTATCGGACTAACCTCGAACACCGGGGAGCTGTTTTTT.

The chain is built from TRBV2 and TRBJ1-2; perhaps TRBD1 as D (5 bases). Germline CDR1 reads SNHLY; CDR2 reads FYNNEI. V was shortened by 3 bases and J by 8 bases, with 10 bases between the two germline ends. The CDR3 is 12 amino acids. The CDR3 sequence: CASSDTQGGYTF. The CDR3 nucleotides are TGTGCCAGCAGTGACACCCAGGGAGGCTACACCTTC.

This clone has a single count. This chain connects TRBV7-9 to TRBJ1-6; 7 bases fit TRBD1. The CDR3 extends over 14 amino acids. Losses at the gene ends were 8 bases for V and 7 bases for J; bases not matched to a gene: 8. Looked up from germline, CDR1 is SEHNR and CDR2 is FQNEAQ (reference sequence). CDR3 bases: TGTGCCAGCGATAGGGGACAGCAAAATTCACCCCTCCACTTT. This translates into CASDRGQQNSPLHF.

The CDR3 DNA follows: TGTGCCAGCAGCTTAGATTCAGGGGGTAGGGGCTACACCTTC. Its protein is CASSLDSGGRGYTF. V and J are TRBV7-2 and TRBJ1-2; 7 bases match TRBD1. The germline CDR1 and CDR2 sequences are SGHTA and FQGNSA. The CDR3 runs 14 residues. V trimming: 1 base; J trimming: 8 bases; junction bases outside the gene matches: 7.

The V and J genes are TRBV12-3 or TRBV12-4 and TRBJ1-1; unclear D gene. CDR3 length: 13 amino acids. Deletions cut 6 bases from V and 8 bases from J, with 16 bases between. The CDR3 sequence is CASSQQIGTEAFF. The CDR3 bases are TGTGCCAGCAGCCAACAGATTGGAACAGAAGCTTTCTTT.

The genes are TRBV3-1 (or the pseudogene TRBV3-2) and TRBJ1-2; D is unresolved. The CDR3 contains 16 residues. Trimming took off 0 bases at V and 8 bases at J, with 19 bases between the two ends. The germline V gene has CDR1 LGHDT and CDR2 YNNKEL (reference sequence). For the CDR3, the DNA is TGTGCCAGCAGCCAAGATCGTTTAAACCCCGATGCGGGCTACACCTTC. The encoded protein is CASSQDRLNPDAGYTF.

J is TRBJ1-5 and V is TRBV28, with 7 bases aligning to TRBD1. V dropped 7 bases and J dropped 0; count of bases not matched to a gene: 6. The CDR3 length is 15 residues. Per the germline V gene, CDR1 is MDHEN and CDR2 is SYDVKM. Here the CDR3 reads CASNRDSTSNQPQHF. The CDR3 nucleotides are TGTGCCAGCAACCGGGACAGCACTAGCAATCAGCCCCAGCATTTT.

The table lists this clone with a count of one. This chain links TRBV28 with TRBJ1-1, with a weak D call TRBD1 (5 bases). This CDR3 contains 13 residues. Germline V gene lookup returns CDR1 MDHEN and CDR2 SYDVKM. Between the trimmed V and J ends, which lost 5 bases and 1 base, there was a span of 8 bases. CDR3 amino acids: CASSTGQNTEAFF. CDR3 bases: TGTGCCAGCAGTACCGGACAGAACACTGAAGCTTTCTTT.

The V gene is TRBV5-1, the J gene TRBJ1-1; 11 nucleotides line up with TRBD1. With 4 bases clipped from V and 3 bases from J, the junction kept 2 bases outside the gene matches. CDR1 and CDR2 from the germline V gene are SGHRS and YFSETQ. There are 14 residues in the CDR3. The CDR3 spells CASSGQGAYTEAFF. The CDR3 DNA reads as TGCGCCAGCAGCGGACAGGGGGCCTACACTGAAGCTTTCTTT.

The chain joins TRBV6-2 or TRBV6-3 to TRBJ2-5; D gene unclear. Germline lookup yields CDR1 MNHEY and CDR2 SVGEGT. This CDR3 spans 16 amino acids. Between the trimmed V and J ends, which lost 5 bases and 5 bases, there was a span of 21 bases. CDR3 coding DNA: TGTGCCAGCAGTACCACCCGACTTCGGAGTGGTGAGACCCAGTACTTC. This sequence encodes CASSTTRLRSGETQYF.

This clone has just a few counts. For the CDR3, the DNA is TGTGCCAGCATTGTGGATAGCGTAGCCTACGAGCAGTACTTC. Encoded protein: CASIVDSVAYEQYF. This rearrangement joins TRBV2 to TRBJ2-7; possible D gene TRBD2, 5 bases. This CDR3 contains 14 residues. Germline assignment: CDR1 SNHLY and CDR2 FYNNEI. Trimming cost V 7 bases and J 2 bases, with 15 bases left between them.